The rows below give T cell receptor beta chains drawn from one sample of a study. TCRdb itself ran the 5' RACE reads through MiXCR, one entry per CDR3 protein. Among 60,000 to 65,000 distinct CDR3 sequences, about 22% were seen once, and the ten largest hold 2.5% to 3%. Sequencing was performed on memory CD4+ T cells sorted from a lymph node. These receptors all stem from a female donor with breast cancer. The CDR3 runs from the conserved cysteine through the conserved F or W. A D gene is named only where the DNA matches it firmly. Rows may omit the clone size; those that give it use once, few, many or a size class.

d_gene,abundance,v_gene,j_gene,CDR3aa,CDR3nt
NA,many,TRBV6-6,TRBJ1-2,CASSGTDYGYTF,TGTGCCAGCAGCGGGACGGATTATGGCTACACCTTC
TRBD1,NA,TRBV7-2,TRBJ2-3,CASSQTGVSTDTQYF,TGTGCCAGCAGTCAAACAGGGGTTAGCACAGATACGCAGTATTTT
NA,NA,TRBV27,TRBJ1-5,CASSLWQGSSQPQHF,TGTGCCAGCAGTTTATGGCAGGGTTCTAGTCAGCCCCAGCATTTT
NA,NA,TRBV7-2,TRBJ1-2,CASSLMALLGGYTF,TGTGCCAGCAGCTTAATGGCCTTATTGGGAGGCTACACCTTC
TRBD1,NA,TRBV6-5,TRBJ2-7,CASSRPGTGSKNHEQYF,TGTGCCAGCAGTCGTCCGGGGACAGGGAGCAAGAATCACGAGCAGTACTTC
TRBD2,NA,TRBV6-6,TRBJ2-1,CAIETSDYEQFF,TGTGCCATCGAAACTAGCGACTATGAGCAGTTCTTC
NA,few,TRBV12-3/TRBV12-4,TRBJ1-1,CASSPETTLAGEAFF,TGTGCCAGCAGTCCAGAAACAACCCTAGCGGGGGAAGCTTTCTTT
TRBD2,few,TRBV4-2,TRBJ2-1,CASSQATSGSYNEQFF,TGTGCCAGCAGCCAAGCGACTAGCGGGTCTTACAATGAGCAGTTCTTC
NA,few,TRBV24-1,TRBJ1-1,CATSDSASSAEAFF,TGTGCCACCAGTGATTCGGCCTCGAGCGCTGAAGCTTTCTTT
NA,NA,TRBV6-1,TRBJ2-3,CASTYGTYTQDF,TGTGCCAGCACATACGGCACATATACGCAGGATTTT
NA,few,TRBV6-1,TRBJ1-5,CASSEGGSLHQPQHF,TGTGCCAGCAGTGAAGGCGGTTCGTTACATCAGCCCCAGCATTTT
NA,NA,TRBV5-1,TRBJ2-7,CASSFANGGLYEQYF,TGCGCCAGCAGCTTCGCGAATGGCGGGCTCTACGAGCAGTACTTC
NA,NA,TRBV9,TRBJ1-3,CASSVGTVGNTIYF,TGTGCCAGCAGCGTAGGGACTGTCGGAAACACCATATATTTT
NA,NA,TRBV28,TRBJ1-1,CASRPVAGPGGTEAFF,TGTGCCAGCAGACCTGTGGCAGGCCCTGGTGGGACTGAAGCTTTCTTT
NA,NA,TRBV24-1,TRBJ2-5,CATSDPDPGTGRGTQYF,TGTGCCACCAGTGATCCTGATCCCGGGACGGGCCGGGGGACCCAGTACTTC
TRBD1,few,TRBV5-1,TRBJ1-4,CASSLGAQGGNEKLFF,TGCGCCAGCAGCTTGGGGGCACAGGGGGGAAATGAAAAACTGTTTTTT
NA,many,TRBV7-8,TRBJ1-5,CASSLTDQPQHF,TGTGCCAGCAGCTTAACGGATCAGCCCCAGCATTTT
NA,many,TRBV10-3,TRBJ1-1,CAIASGQREAFF,TGTGCCATCGCCTCCGGACAGCGTGAAGCTTTCTTT
TRBD2,few,TRBV9,TRBJ2-7,CASSVDSRGGAPAF,TGTGCCAGCAGCGTAGATTCTCGGGGAGGGGCTCCCGCCTTC
NA,few,TRBV7-2,TRBJ2-1,CASSLAKGNEQFF,TGTGCCAGCAGCTTAGCTAAAGGTAATGAGCAGTTCTTC
TRBD2,NA,TRBV29-1,TRBJ2-7,CSATSGGSYEQYF,TGCAGCGCCACTAGCGGAGGATCCTACGAGCAGTACTTC
TRBD1,NA,TRBV10-1,TRBJ2-2,CASSGTGQPRAGELFF,TGCGCCAGCAGTGGGACAGGGCAACCAAGGGCCGGGGAGCTGTTTTTT
NA,many,TRBV2,TRBJ1-2,CASSPWEGYTF,TGTGCCAGCAGTCCCTGGGAGGGCTACACCTTC
NA,many,TRBV10-3,TRBJ1-6,CAISESAGRDNSPLHF,TGTGCCATCAGTGAGTCCGCTGGAAGGGATAATTCACCCCTCCACTTT
TRBD1,NA,TRBV7-9,TRBJ1-2,CASSLTTGGYTF,TGTGCCAGCAGCCTTACGACAGGGGGCTACACCTTC
NA,many,TRBV5-1,TRBJ2-3,CASSPRRSQDTQYF,TGCGCCAGCAGCCCCCGGAGGAGCCAAGATACGCAGTATTTT
TRBD1,many,TRBV7-9,TRBJ1-4,CASSSRQGSEKLFF,TGTGCCAGCAGCTCCAGACAGGGAAGTGAAAAACTGTTTTTT
NA,few,TRBV7-2,TRBJ1-5,CASSLVGGHQPQHF,TGTGCCAGCAGCTTAGTAGGGGGGCATCAGCCCCAGCATTTT
NA,few,TRBV3-1,TRBJ2-3,CASSQFVAADTQYF,TGTGCCAGCAGCCAATTTGTAGCAGCAGATACGCAGTATTTT